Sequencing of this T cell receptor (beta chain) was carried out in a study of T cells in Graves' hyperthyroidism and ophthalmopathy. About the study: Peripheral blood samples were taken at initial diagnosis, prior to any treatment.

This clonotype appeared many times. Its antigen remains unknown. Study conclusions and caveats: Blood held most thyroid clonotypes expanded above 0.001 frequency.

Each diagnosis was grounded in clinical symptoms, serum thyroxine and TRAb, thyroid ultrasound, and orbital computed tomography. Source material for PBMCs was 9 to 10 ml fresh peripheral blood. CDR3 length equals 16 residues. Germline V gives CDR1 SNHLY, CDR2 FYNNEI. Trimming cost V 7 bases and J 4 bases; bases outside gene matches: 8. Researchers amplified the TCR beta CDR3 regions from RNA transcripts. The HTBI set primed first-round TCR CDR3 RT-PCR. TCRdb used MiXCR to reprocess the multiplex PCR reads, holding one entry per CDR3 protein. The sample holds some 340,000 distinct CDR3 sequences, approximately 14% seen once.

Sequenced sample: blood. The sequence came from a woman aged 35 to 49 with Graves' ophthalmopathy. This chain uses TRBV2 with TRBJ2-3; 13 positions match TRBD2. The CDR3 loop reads CASKNRTSGRSDTQYF. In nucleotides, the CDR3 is TGTGCCAGCAAGAATCGGACTAGCGGGAGATCAGATACGCAGTATTTT.